This record covers a single TCR beta chain. Some clones are missing from TCRdb's copy, which holds only in-frame ones; the method was immunoSEQ multiplex PCR. Here the sample spans roughly 100,000 clones, more than 75% being singletons. This record belongs to a study of blood T cell repertoires in COVID-19. Germline CDR1 and CDR2: WSHSY and SAAADI. The CDR3 has 14 residues. V shed 3 bases and J shed 3 bases, with 10 bases lying between them. Material: peripheral blood. The V and J genes are TRBV10-2 and TRBJ2-3; tentatively, D is TRBD2 (6 bases). The sequence was collected from a man aged 50-60 years with active or convalescent COVID-19. The CDR3 nucleotides read TGCGCCAGCAGTGATCGGGGGAGGACAGATACGCAGTATTTT. Its translation is CASSDRGRTDTQYF.